The 14 T cell receptor beta chains in this list originate from one sample, sequenced in a study of blood T cell repertoires in COVID-19. Data came from immunoSEQ multiplex PCR; TCRdb stores just in-frame clones and leaves some out. The sample lists more than 250,000 clones, 85% to 90% occurring once. The sample consisted of PBMCs or T cells enriched from blood (not recorded which). These receptor sequences come from a woman between 18 and 29 years old who had recovered from COVID-19.

This rearrangement joins TRBV6-2 or TRBV6-3 to TRBJ1-1; D not certain. The V and J ends lost 6 bases and 5 bases respectively, with 25 bases between them. CDR1 and CDR2 from the germline V gene are MNHEY and SVGEGT. CDR3 size: 17 residues. The CDR3 DNA reads as TGTGCCAGCAGCAGTTACTCTCTGTACCTCGAGGTGACTGAAGCTTTCTTT. Residues: CASSSYSLYLEVTEAFF.

V is TRBV5-4 and J is TRBJ1-1; 7 nucleotides line up with TRBD1. In germline, CDR1 is SGHNT, CDR2 YYREEE (reference sequence). V shed 0 bases and J 5 bases; nucleotides not matched to a gene: 13. The length of the CDR3 is 17 residues. The CDR3 loop reads CASSLDRAGGRRTEAFF. In DNA form, the CDR3 reads TGTGCCAGCAGCTTGGACCGGGCAGGGGGTCGAAGGACTGAAGCTTTCTTT.

The chain couples TRBV2 to TRBJ2-7; 9 bases fit TRBD1. The CDR3 length is 14 residues. J lost 4 bases, V lost 4 bases, and 5 bases had no gene match. From germline, CDR1 is SNHLY and CDR2 FYNNEI. DNA for the CDR3: TGTGCCAGCAGTGGTTTGGGACAGGGATACGAGCAGTACTTC. This codes for CASSGLGQGYEQYF.

V usage is TRBV18 and J usage is TRBJ2-6; maybe TRBD1 (5 bases). Between the trimmed V and J ends, which lost 1 base and 0 bases, there was a span of 13 bases. The CDR3 runs 18 residues. CDR1 is KGHSH, CDR2 LQKENI, per germline. The CDR3 sequence is CASSPRTRVLSGANVLTF. CDR3 in DNA: TGTGCCAGCTCACCACGGACACGGGTCCTCTCTGGGGCCAACGTCCTGACTTTC. Drawing the rest from reference TRBV18 and TRBJ2-6, the complete variable domain is NAGVMQNPRHLVRRRGQEARLRCSPMKGHSHVYWYRQLPEEGLKFMVYLQKENIIDESGMPKERFSAEFPKEGPSILRIQQVVRGDSAAYFCASSPRTRVLSGANVLTFGAGSRLTVL.

This clone was seen just once. V and J are TRBV12-3 or TRBV12-4 and TRBJ2-5; D might be TRBD2 (6 bases). V was pared by 6 bases and J by 1 base, with 9 bases between. There are 13 residues in the CDR3. CDR3 in amino acids: CASRVSGQETQYF. CDR3 coding DNA: TGTGCCAGCAGAGTTAGCGGCCAAGAGACCCAGTACTTC.

The chain employs TRBV18 and TRBJ1-2, with a weak D call TRBD1 (6 bases). Germline-derived CDR1 and CDR2 are KGHSH and LQKENI. V lost 3 bases and J 12 bases, leaving 14 bases between the germline ends. The CDR3 loop spans 12 amino acids. The CDR3 nucleotides are TGTGCCAGCTCACCGGACAGACGCGGCCACACCTTC. Amino acid sequence: CASSPDRRGHTF.

This rearrangement joins TRBV29-1 to TRBJ1-1; 10 positions agree with TRBD1. Germline V gene lookup returns CDR1 SQVTM and CDR2 ANQGSEA. V shed 6 bases and J 5 bases; nucleotides not matched to a gene: 3. The CDR3 extends over 12 amino acids. CDR3 residues: CSVRTGGTEAFF. The CDR3 DNA sequence: TGCAGCGTGAGGACAGGGGGAACTGAAGCTTTCTTT.

The chain joins TRBV6-5 to TRBJ1-2, with 7 bases that match TRBD1. CDR1 is MNHEY, CDR2 SVGAGI, per germline. There are 15 residues in the CDR3. V lost 8 bases and J lost 1; bases outside the gene matches: 10. CDR3 nucleotide sequence: TGTGCCAGCGCAGGGGGACAGCGGGTTAACTATGGCTACACCTTC. Its protein is CASAGGQRVNYGYTF.

This chain uses TRBV9 with TRBJ2-5; 10 positions match TRBD2. Germline CDR1 reads SGDLS; CDR2 reads YYNGEE. The CDR3 spans 14 residues. The junction had 5 bases not matched to a gene; V was cut back by 4 bases and J by 5 bases. This CDR3 reads CASSPGTSAETQYF. The CDR3 DNA reads TGTGCCAGCAGCCCCGGGACTAGCGCGGAGACCCAGTACTTC.

The V gene is TRBV10-2, the J gene TRBJ1-2, with a weak D call TRBD1 (5 bases). Per the germline V gene, CDR1 is WSHSY and CDR2 is SAAADI. The germline V and J ends were trimmed by 2 bases and 8 bases, with 12 bases remaining between them. CDR3 length: 13 residues. The CDR3, as DNA: TGCGCCAGCAGTGAGGGGGGGATCTGGGGCTACACCTTC. Translating it yields CASSEGGIWGYTF.

The rearrangement uses TRBV7-2 and TRBJ1-3; D is unclear. V lost 1 base, J lost 1 base, and 14 bases lay in between. Germline CDR1 and CDR2: SGHTA and FQGNSA. The CDR3 runs 17 residues. CDR3 coding DNA: TGTGCCAGCAGCTTAGGTGGGCGCATTAGTTCTGGAAACACCATATATTTT. As protein: CASSLGGRISSGNTIYF.

This clone appeared a few times. The J gene is TRBJ1-2, the V gene TRBV28; the D is unclear. V was shortened by 8 bases and J by 5 bases, with 12 bases between the two germline ends. The CDR3 has 12 amino acids. Germline values: CDR1 MDHEN, CDR2 SYDVKM. In DNA, the CDR3 is TGTGCCAGCTCTGGACTAGATTATGGCTACACCTTC. Translation: CASSGLDYGYTF.

The rearrangement joins TRBV12-3 or TRBV12-4 to TRBJ1-6, with no clear D. V was clipped by 3 bases and J by 8 bases, with 5 bases between them. The CDR3 spans 12 residues. CDR3 amino acids: CASSFYDSPLHF. DNA for the CDR3: TGTGCCAGCAGTTTTTATGATTCACCCCTCCACTTT.

In DNA form, the CDR3 reads TGTGCCAGCAGCCCTCGCGGCGACACAGATACGCAGTATTTT. As protein: CASSPRGDTDTQYF. The genes are TRBV7-3 and TRBJ2-3; D not resolved. The CDR3 totals 14 residues. Trimming removed 5 bases at V and 2 bases at J, with 11 bases between. From germline, CDR1 is SGHTA and CDR2 FQGTGA.